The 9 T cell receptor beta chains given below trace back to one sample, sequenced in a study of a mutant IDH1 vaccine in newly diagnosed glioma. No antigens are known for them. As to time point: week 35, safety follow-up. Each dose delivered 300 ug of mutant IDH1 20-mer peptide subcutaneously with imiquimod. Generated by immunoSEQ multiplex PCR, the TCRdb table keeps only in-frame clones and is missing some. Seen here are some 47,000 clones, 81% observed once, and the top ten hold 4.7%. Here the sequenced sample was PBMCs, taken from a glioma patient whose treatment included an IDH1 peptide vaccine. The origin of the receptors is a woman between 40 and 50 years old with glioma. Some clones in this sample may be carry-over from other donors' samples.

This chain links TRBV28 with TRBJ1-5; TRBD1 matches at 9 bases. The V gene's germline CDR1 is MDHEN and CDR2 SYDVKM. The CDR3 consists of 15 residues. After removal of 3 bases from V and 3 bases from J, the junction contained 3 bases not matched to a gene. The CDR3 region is CASSLTGGFNQPQHF. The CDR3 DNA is TGTGCCAGCAGTTTGACAGGGGGGTTCAATCAGCCCCAGCATTTT.

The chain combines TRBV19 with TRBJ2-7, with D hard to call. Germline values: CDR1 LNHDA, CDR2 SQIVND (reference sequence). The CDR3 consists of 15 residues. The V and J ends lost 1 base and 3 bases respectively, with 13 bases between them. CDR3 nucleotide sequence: TGTGCCAGTAGTATAGCAATCAATCCTTTCTACGAGCAGTACTTC. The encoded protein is CASSIAINPFYEQYF.

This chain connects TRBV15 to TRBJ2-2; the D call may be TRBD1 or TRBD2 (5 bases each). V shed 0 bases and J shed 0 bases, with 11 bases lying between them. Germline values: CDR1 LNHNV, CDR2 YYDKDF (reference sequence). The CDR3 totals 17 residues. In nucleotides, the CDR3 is TGTGCCACCAGCAGAGATTATGGGGGTGCGAACACCGGGGAGCTGTTTTTT. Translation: CATSRDYGGANTGELFF.

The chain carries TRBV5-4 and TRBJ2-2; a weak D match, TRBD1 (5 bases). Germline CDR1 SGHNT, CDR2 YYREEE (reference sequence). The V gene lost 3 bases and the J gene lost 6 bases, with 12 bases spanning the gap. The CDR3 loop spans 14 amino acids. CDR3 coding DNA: TGTGCCAGCAGCTGGGGTGCAGGGTCCGGGGAGCTGTTTTTT. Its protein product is CASSWGAGSGELFF.

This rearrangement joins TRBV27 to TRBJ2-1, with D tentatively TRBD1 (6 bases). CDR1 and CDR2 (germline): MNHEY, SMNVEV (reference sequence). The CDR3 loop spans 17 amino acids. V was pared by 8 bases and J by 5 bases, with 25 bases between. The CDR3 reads CASRWGPNFRQHNEQFF. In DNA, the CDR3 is TGTGCCAGCCGCTGGGGGCCTAACTTTCGCCAACACAATGAGCAGTTCTTC.

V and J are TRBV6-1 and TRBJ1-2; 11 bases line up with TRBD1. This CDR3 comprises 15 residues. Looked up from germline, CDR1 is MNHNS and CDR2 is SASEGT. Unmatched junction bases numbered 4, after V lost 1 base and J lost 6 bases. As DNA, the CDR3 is TGTGCCAGCAGTGAAGTTATGGGACAGGGGGATGGCTACACCTTC. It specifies CASSEVMGQGDGYTF.

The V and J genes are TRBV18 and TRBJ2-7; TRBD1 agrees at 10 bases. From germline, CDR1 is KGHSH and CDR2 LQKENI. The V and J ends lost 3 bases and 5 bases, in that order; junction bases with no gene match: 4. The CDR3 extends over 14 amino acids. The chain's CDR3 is CASSPGQGIDEQYF. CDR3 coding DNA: TGTGCCAGCTCACCGGGACAGGGGATCGACGAGCAGTACTTC.

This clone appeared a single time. CDR3 residues: CASRPPGTPNTEAFF. DNA of the CDR3: TGTGCCAGCAGACCTCCCGGGACCCCAAACACTGAAGCTTTCTTT. The chain links TRBV7-9 to TRBJ1-1; TRBD1 might be the D (5 bases). V lost 6 bases and J lost 2, with 16 bases in between. This CDR3 contains 15 residues. The germline V gene has CDR1 SEHNR and CDR2 FQNEAQ (reference sequence).

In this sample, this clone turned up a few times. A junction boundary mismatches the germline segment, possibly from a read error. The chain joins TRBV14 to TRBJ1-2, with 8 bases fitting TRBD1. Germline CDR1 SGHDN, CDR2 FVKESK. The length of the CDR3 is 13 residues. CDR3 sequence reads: CASSQERDRGPYF. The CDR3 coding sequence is TGTGCCAGCAGCCAAGAACGAGACAGGGGCCCTTACTTC.